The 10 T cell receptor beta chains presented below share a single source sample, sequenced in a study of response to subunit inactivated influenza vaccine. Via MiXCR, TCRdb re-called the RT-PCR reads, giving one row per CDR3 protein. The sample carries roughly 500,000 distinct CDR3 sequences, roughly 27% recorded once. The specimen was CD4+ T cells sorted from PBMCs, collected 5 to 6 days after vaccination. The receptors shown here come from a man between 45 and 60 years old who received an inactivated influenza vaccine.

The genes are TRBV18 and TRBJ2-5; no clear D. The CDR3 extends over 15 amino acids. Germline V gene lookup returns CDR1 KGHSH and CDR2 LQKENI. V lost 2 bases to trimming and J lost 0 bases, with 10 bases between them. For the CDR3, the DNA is TGTGCCAGCTCACCAATCTACGTGGACCAAGAGACCCAGTACTTC. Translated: CASSPIYVDQETQYF.

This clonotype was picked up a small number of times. The CDR3 spells CASSQDGLAYNEQFF. CDR3 in DNA: TGCGCCAGCAGCCAAGATGGACTAGCTTACAATGAGCAGTTCTTC. The V call is TRBV4-3, the J call TRBJ2-1; 8 bases are shared with TRBD2. Germline CDR1 reads LGHNA; CDR2 reads YSLEER. V trimming: 0 bases; J trimming: 4 bases; junction bases outside the gene matches: 2. The CDR3 runs to 15 residues.

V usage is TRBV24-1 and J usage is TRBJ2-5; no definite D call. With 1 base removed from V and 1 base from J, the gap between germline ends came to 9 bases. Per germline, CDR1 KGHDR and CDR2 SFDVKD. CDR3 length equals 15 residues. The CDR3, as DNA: TGTGCCACCAGTGATTTTGTCGGTCTCCAAGAGACCCAGTACTTC. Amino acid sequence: CATSDFVGLQETQYF.

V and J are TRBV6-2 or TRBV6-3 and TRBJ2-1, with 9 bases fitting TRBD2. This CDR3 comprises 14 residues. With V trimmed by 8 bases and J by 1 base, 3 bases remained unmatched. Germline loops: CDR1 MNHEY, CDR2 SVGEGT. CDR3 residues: CASGAGGSYNEQFF. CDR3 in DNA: TGTGCCAGCGGAGCGGGGGGTTCCTACAATGAGCAGTTCTTC.

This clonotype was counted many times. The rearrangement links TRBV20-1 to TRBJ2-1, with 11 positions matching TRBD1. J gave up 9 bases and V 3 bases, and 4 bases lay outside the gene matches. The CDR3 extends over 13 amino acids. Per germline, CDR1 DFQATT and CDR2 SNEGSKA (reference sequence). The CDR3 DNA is TGCAGTGCTAGGGGACAGGGGGATGGTGAGCAGTTCTTC. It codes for CSARGQGDGEQFF.

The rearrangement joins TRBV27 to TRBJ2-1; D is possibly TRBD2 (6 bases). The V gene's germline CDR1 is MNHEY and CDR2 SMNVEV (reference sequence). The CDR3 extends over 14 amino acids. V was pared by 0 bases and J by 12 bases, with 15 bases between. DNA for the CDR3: TGTGCCAGCAGTTTATCGGGCGTTAGGCGGGGGCAGTTCTTC. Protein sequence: CASSLSGVRRGQFF.

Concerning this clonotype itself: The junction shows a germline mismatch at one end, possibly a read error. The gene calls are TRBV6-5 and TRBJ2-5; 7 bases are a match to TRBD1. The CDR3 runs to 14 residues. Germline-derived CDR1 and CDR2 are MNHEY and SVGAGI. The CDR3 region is CASSYDRDQKTQYF. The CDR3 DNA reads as TGTGCCAGCAGTTACGACAGGGACCAAAAGACCCAGTACTTC.

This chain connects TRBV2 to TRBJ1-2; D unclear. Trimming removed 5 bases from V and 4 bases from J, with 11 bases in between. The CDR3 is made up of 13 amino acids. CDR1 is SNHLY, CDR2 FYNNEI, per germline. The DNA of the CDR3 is TGTGCCAGCAGTCTGACGGAGTTCTATGGCTACACCTTC. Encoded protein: CASSLTEFYGYTF.

The CDR3 region is CASRRTGDSNQPQHF. As DNA, the CDR3 is TGTGCCAGCAGAAGGACAGGGGATAGCAATCAGCCCCAGCATTTT. The chain has TRBV6-2 or TRBV6-3 and TRBJ1-5; 9 positions match TRBD1. CDR3 length: 15 residues. Germline assignment: CDR1 MNHEY and CDR2 SVGEGT. After removal of 6 bases from V and 0 bases from J, the junction contained 3 bases not matched to a gene.

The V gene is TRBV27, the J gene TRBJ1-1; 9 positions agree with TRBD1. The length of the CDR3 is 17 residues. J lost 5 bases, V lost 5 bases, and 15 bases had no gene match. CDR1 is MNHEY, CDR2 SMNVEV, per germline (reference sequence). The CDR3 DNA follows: TGTGCCAGCAGTCCCAGAGTACCGGGACAGGGATGGACTGAAGCTTTCTTT. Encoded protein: CASSPRVPGQGWTEAFF.